These 9 T cell receptor beta chains came from one sample sequenced in a study of blood T cells in healthy people across ages. Sample-barcoded 5' priming and a J-beta primer mix drove a second PCR of about 6 to 12 cycles. Via MiXCR, TCRdb re-called the 5' RACE reads, giving one row per CDR3 protein. The top ten clones hold more than 6% of a sample with about 1.4 million distinct CDR3 sequences, roughly 59% of them seen once. The sample was blood. These receptors came from a young man in good health.

This clonotype has a handful of counts. The chain is built from TRBV27 and TRBJ2-3; 9 nucleotides align to TRBD1. Germline V gene lookup returns CDR1 MNHEY and CDR2 SMNVEV (reference sequence). The junction had 5 bases not matched to a gene; V was cut back by 5 bases and J by 2 bases. This CDR3 contains 15 residues. CDR3 nucleotide sequence: TGTGCCAGCAGTAACCGGGACAGGGACACAGATACGCAGTATTTT. This gives the protein CASSNRDRDTDTQYF.

This rearrangement joins TRBV27 to TRBJ2-4, with 8 bases matching TRBD2. Trimming at V came to 3 bases and at J to 10 bases, leaving 8 bases not matched to a gene. This CDR3 contains 14 residues. CDR1 is MNHEY, CDR2 SMNVEV, per germline (reference sequence). The CDR3 region has the DNA TGTGCCAGCAGTTTCGGGCTCGGGGGGGCGATTCAGTACTTC. This codes for CASSFGLGGAIQYF.

The chain couples TRBV6-5 to TRBJ1-5; no clear D. Germline V gene sequence: CDR1 MNHEY, CDR2 SVGAGI. V gave up 6 bases and J gave up 2 bases, with 11 bases separating them. The CDR3 has 14 residues. The CDR3 sequence is CASSPTQGNQPQHF. The CDR3 DNA sequence: TGTGCCAGCAGCCCGACCCAAGGCAATCAGCCCCAGCATTTT.

This clonotype has only a few counts. The genes are TRBV29-1 and TRBJ2-3; D gene ambiguous. The CDR3 contains 11 residues. CDR1 SQVTM and CDR2 ANQGSEA come from the germline V gene. V was cut by 7 bases and J by 4 bases, with 9 bases left in between. CDR3 sequence reads: CSAKSADTQYF. The CDR3 DNA sequence: TGCAGCGCCAAATCCGCAGATACGCAGTATTTT.

The chain uses TRBV7-2 and TRBJ2-4; 8 nucleotides line up with TRBD2. With the DNA end fitting TRBJ2-7 better, the J assignment may be wrong. CDR1 and CDR2 (germline): SGHTA, FQGNSA. This CDR3 contains 16 residues. The CDR3 coding sequence is TGTGCCAGCAGCCCGGATAATTGGAGCGGGGGCTACGAGCAGTACTTC. Translation gives CASSPDNWSGGYEQYF.

The gene calls are TRBV20-1 and TRBJ2-6; TRBD1 agrees at 7 bases. With V trimmed by 0 bases and J by 0 bases, 2 bases remained unmatched. Per germline, CDR1 DFQATT and CDR2 SNEGSKA (reference sequence). The CDR3 loop spans 16 amino acids. The CDR3 is CSARDRGPSGANVLTF. CDR3 sequence (DNA): TGCAGTGCTAGAGATAGGGGGCCCTCTGGGGCCAACGTCCTGACTTTC.

The DNA of the CDR3 is TGTGCCAGCAGCCTAACTAGGAGCCACGAGCAGTACTTC. Its translation is CASSLTRSHEQYF. The rearrangement links TRBV6-5 to TRBJ2-5; the D gene is possibly TRBD2 (5 bases). The J call could be wrong; TRBJ2-7 is a better fit for the DNA end. The V gene's germline CDR1 is MNHEY and CDR2 SVGAGI. The CDR3 covers 13 residues.

The chain carries TRBV20-1 and TRBJ2-1; TRBD2 matches 9 bases. Unmatched junction bases numbered 5, after V lost 6 bases and J lost 5 bases. The CDR3 extends over 13 amino acids. Germline V gene lookup returns CDR1 DFQATT and CDR2 SNEGSKA (reference sequence). This chain's CDR3 is CSAAGLAHNEQFF. The CDR3 DNA sequence: TGCAGTGCAGCTGGACTAGCGCACAATGAGCAGTTCTTC.

This clonotype was picked up a small number of times. V gene TRBV20-1 combines with J gene TRBJ2-5, with a tentative D call TRBD2 (6 bases). The germline V and J ends were trimmed by 6 bases and 1 base, with 6 bases remaining between them. The CDR3 is 11 amino acids. Germline CDR1 and CDR2: DFQATT and SNEGSKA (reference sequence). CDR3 DNA: TGCAGTGCAGCGGGCCAAGAGACCCAGTACTTC. Its translation: CSAAGQETQYF.